The 26 T cell receptor beta chains given below trace back to one sample, sequenced in a study of T-cell memory formation after mild COVID-19. TCRdb itself ran the 5' RACE reads through MiXCR, one entry per CDR3 protein. The sample yields 580,000 or so distinct CDR3 sequences, 17% seen once. Sequencing input: PBMCs or a T cell subset sorted from them (not recorded which). Receptors were obtained from an adult woman who had mild COVID-19 (a few samples of this study predate the infection). Cell type and time point are not known.

This clonotype was detected ten times or more. The chain links TRBV20-1 to TRBJ2-5, with 16 bases aligning to TRBD2. Germline assignment: CDR1 DFQATT and CDR2 SNEGSKA (reference sequence). V lost 4 bases, J lost 5 bases, and 16 bases stayed unmatched. The CDR3 extends over 19 amino acids. The CDR3 is CSAKIIPGLAGGTEETQYF. The CDR3 DNA follows: TGCAGTGCTAAAATCATTCCGGGACTAGCGGGAGGGACTGAGGAGACCCAGTACTTC.

This clonotype came up many times. V gene TRBV12-3 or TRBV12-4 combines with J gene TRBJ1-1; 7 nucleotides line up with TRBD1. Unmatched junction bases numbered 6, after V lost 1 base and J lost 4 bases. This CDR3 has 15 amino acids. The CDR3 spells CASSLGQGGPTEAFF. In DNA form, the CDR3 reads TGTGCCAGCAGTTTAGGACAGGGAGGGCCCACTGAAGCTTTCTTT.

This clonotype was recorded a few times. The V gene is TRBV27, the J gene TRBJ1-5; the D gene is possibly TRBD1 (5 bases). V was cut by 4 bases and J by 5 bases, with 9 bases left in between. The germline CDR1 and CDR2 sequences are MNHEY and SMNVEV (reference sequence). The CDR3 covers 13 residues. In nucleotides, the CDR3 is TGTGCCAGCAGTTCAGGGCGAGATCAGCCCCAGCATTTT. Its translation is CASSSGRDQPQHF.

This clonotype was seen only a few times. The chain couples TRBV6-2 or TRBV6-3 to TRBJ1-4; weak D call: TRBD1 (6 bases). This CDR3 has 14 amino acids. V was pared by 6 bases and J by 7 bases, with 15 bases between. Germline V gives CDR1 MNHEY, CDR2 SVGEGT. The CDR3 DNA reads TGTGCCAGCAGCCAACAGGGAGTAGGTGAAAAACTGTTTTTT. The encoded protein is CASSQQGVGEKLFF.

This clonotype was picked up a small number of times. The CDR3 reads CSVAFVSGAFYEQYF. The DNA of the CDR3 is TGCAGCGTTGCGTTCGTTAGCGGGGCCTTCTACGAGCAGTACTTC. This sequence joins TRBV29-1 and TRBJ2-7; 8 bases agree with TRBD2. The V segment lost 4 bases and the J segment 3 bases; nucleotides outside the gene matches: 11. CDR1 SQVTM and CDR2 ANQGSEA come from the germline V gene. This CDR3 comprises 15 residues.

This sequence joins TRBV6-2 or TRBV6-3 and TRBJ2-7; weak D call: TRBD2 (6 bases). Germline CDR1 is MNHEY and CDR2 is SVGEGT. The CDR3 length is 13 residues. V shed 6 bases and J shed 5 bases, with 14 bases lying between them. The CDR3 DNA sequence: TGTGCCAGCAGCAAATGGGGGGTAGACGAGCAGTACTTC. This encodes CASSKWGVDEQYF.

This clonotype has just a few counts. This chain connects TRBV19 to TRBJ1-5, with 7 nucleotides matching TRBD1. V shed 6 bases, J shed 3 bases, and the junction held 8 bases outside the gene matches. Germline loops: CDR1 LNHDA, CDR2 SQIVND (reference sequence). The CDR3 length is 15 residues. As DNA, the CDR3 is TGTGCCAGTAGCTTGCAGGGACAGATCAATCAGCCCCAGCATTTT. Its translation is CASSLQGQINQPQHF.

A few counts support this clonotype. CDR3: CASSSGLAGEADTQYF. CDR3 DNA: TGTGCCAGCAGCTCGGGACTAGCGGGAGAGGCAGATACGCAGTATTTT. The rearrangement links TRBV11-2 to TRBJ2-3; 14 bases fit TRBD2. The CDR3 runs to 16 residues. Germline loops: CDR1 SGHAT, CDR2 FQNNGV. Trimming cost V 4 bases and J 4 bases; bases outside gene matches: 4.

In its sample, this clonotype was seen a few times. This chain joins TRBV5-1 and TRBJ2-2, with D uncertain. The germline V gene encodes CDR1 SGHRS and CDR2 YFSETQ. Trimming stripped 4 bases from V and 0 bases from J, with 10 bases between. There are 15 residues in the CDR3. In DNA form, the CDR3 reads TGCGCCAGCAGCCCGATTGTCTCGAACACCGGGGAGCTGTTTTTT. Translation: CASSPIVSNTGELFF.

This clonotype has more than one count but fewer than ten. The chain carries TRBV7-2 and TRBJ2-7, with D possibly being TRBD1 (6 bases). With 6 bases removed from V and 4 bases from J, the gap between germline ends came to 22 bases. Germline CDR1 reads SGHTA; CDR2 reads FQGNSA. This CDR3 has 16 residues. The DNA of the CDR3 is TGTGCCAGCAGACAGAACAGGGTCCCACCTCCTTACGAGCAGTACTTC. Encoded protein: CASRQNRVPPPYEQYF.

This clonotype was detected a few times. This rearrangement joins TRBV7-9 to TRBJ2-7, with 9 bases fitting TRBD1. CDR3 size: 15 residues. CDR1 is SEHNR, CDR2 FQNEAQ, per germline (reference sequence). V shed 3 bases and J 7 bases; nucleotides not matched to a gene: 10. The CDR3 sequence is CASSLSRTGAQEQYF. The CDR3 nucleotides are TGTGCCAGCAGCTTGTCCCGGACAGGGGCTCAGGAGCAGTACTTC. Complete variable domain (other parts from reference TRBV7-9 and TRBJ2-7): DTGVSQNPRHKITKRGQNVTFRCDPISEHNRLYWYRQTLGQGPEFLTYFQNEAQLEKSRLLSDRFSAERPKGSFSTLEIQRTEQGDSAMYLCASSLSRTGAQEQYFGPGTRLTVT.

V is TRBV19 and J is TRBJ2-7; weak D call: TRBD1 (6 bases). There are 15 residues in the CDR3. Trimming removed 6 bases from V and 3 bases from J, with 18 bases in between. CDR1 LNHDA and CDR2 SQIVND come from the germline V gene (reference sequence). DNA of the CDR3: TGTGCCAGTAGCCCGATAGGGACATGGGTCTACGAGCAGTACTTC. Amino acid sequence: CASSPIGTWVYEQYF. The full variable domain, in which reference TRBV19 and TRBJ2-7 provide the parts outside the CDR3, is DGGITQSPKYLFRKEGQNVTLSCEQNLNHDAMYWYRQDPGQGLRLIYYSQIVNDFQKGDIAEGYSVSREKKESFPLTVTSAQKNPTAFYLCASSPIGTWVYEQYFGPGTRLTVT.

Only a few counts were recorded for this clonotype. Mismatch with germline at one junction end may stem from a read error. The genes are TRBV7-2 and TRBJ2-3; D is unresolved. The CDR3 has 12 amino acids. Germline V gene lookup returns CDR1 SGHTA and CDR2 FQGNSA. CDR3 DNA sequence: TGTGCCAGCAGCTTAGGTCAGAGGACCCCCGTTTTT. Its translation: CASSLGQRTPVF.

The chain recombines TRBV27 with TRBJ2-3, with 8 bases matching TRBD1. This CDR3 region has 15 residues. V shed 3 bases, J shed 5 bases, and the junction held 7 bases outside the gene matches. The germline gives CDR1 MNHEY, CDR2 SMNVEV (reference sequence). The CDR3 region is CASSLRSGGVDTQYF. In DNA, the CDR3 is TGTGCCAGCAGTTTGAGGTCAGGGGGCGTAGATACGCAGTATTTT.

CDR3 region: CASSLGAYSNQPQHF. For the CDR3, the DNA is TGTGCCAGCAGCTTAGGTGCATATAGCAATCAGCCCCAGCATTTT. The V and J genes are TRBV7-6 and TRBJ1-5; D remains unclear. Deletions cut 1 base from V and 0 bases from J, with 7 bases between. The CDR3 has 15 amino acids. In germline, CDR1 is SGHVS, CDR2 FNYEAQ.

The rearrangement uses TRBV15 and TRBJ2-7, with a weak D call TRBD1 (6 bases). V lost 4 bases and J lost 2, with 15 bases in between. The CDR3 is 15 amino acids. Germline values: CDR1 LNHNV, CDR2 YYDKDF (reference sequence). CDR3 coding DNA: TGTGCCACCAGCAATATTGGCGGACAGCCCTACGAGCAGTACTTC. Translating it yields CATSNIGGQPYEQYF.

The CDR3 reads CASSTPDKQETQYF. In DNA, the CDR3 is TGTGCCAGCAGTACCCCGGACAAGCAAGAGACCCAGTACTTC. The chain recombines TRBV6-5 with TRBJ2-5, with D perhaps TRBD1 (5 bases). In germline, CDR1 is MNHEY, CDR2 SVGAGI. CDR3 length equals 14 residues. The ends were cut back, 5 bases at V and 2 bases at J, with 12 bases in the middle.

This clonotype was seen only a few times. The chain carries TRBV12-3 or TRBV12-4 and TRBJ1-2; D is undetermined. Trimming removed 6 bases at V and 4 bases at J, with 15 bases between. This CDR3 comprises 14 residues. CDR3 bases: TGTGCCAGCAGCCTCCCGGGGAATCGCTATGGCTACACCTTC. Its translation is CASSLPGNRYGYTF.

The count of this clonotype is one. One base away lies a much larger clone, so this may be a sequencing read error. The V call is TRBV11-2, the J call TRBJ2-3; D uncertain. V lost 5 bases and J lost 5, with 11 bases in between. The germline gives CDR1 SGHAT, CDR2 FQNNGV. The CDR3 runs to 13 residues. DNA for the CDR3: TGTGCCAGCAGCGGCACGGCCGAAGATACGCAGTATTTT. It specifies CASSGTAEDTQYF.

This chain links TRBV20-1 with TRBJ1-4; D not resolved. With 1 base removed from V and 3 bases from J, the gap between germline ends came to 15 bases. Germline V gene lookup returns CDR1 DFQATT and CDR2 SNEGSKA (reference sequence). This CDR3 has 16 amino acids. DNA for the CDR3: TGCAGTGCTAGAGGGCACAAAGGAGGTTCTAATGAAAAACTGTTTTTT. Translation: CSARGHKGGSNEKLFF.

The chain uses TRBV20-1 and TRBJ1-6; D gene ambiguous. Trimming stripped 6 bases from V and 4 bases from J, with 7 bases between. Germline assignment: CDR1 DFQATT and CDR2 SNEGSKA (reference sequence). The CDR3 sequence is 12 residues long. The CDR3 region is CSARRYNSPLHF. CDR3 in DNA: TGCAGTGCGAGGAGATATAATTCACCCCTCCACTTT.

This clonotype appeared a few times. This chain links TRBV6-1 with TRBJ1-1; weak D call: TRBD1 (6 bases). Deletions cut 2 bases from V and 5 bases from J, with 12 bases between. The CDR3 spans 14 residues. Germline V gene data show CDR1 as MNHNS and CDR2 as SASEGT. CDR3 sequence reads: CASSEQGSVTEAFF. CDR3 nucleotide sequence: TGTGCCAGCAGTGAACAGGGGTCGGTAACTGAAGCTTTCTTT.

This clonotype was counted only a few times. The V and J genes are TRBV12-3 or TRBV12-4 and TRBJ2-5; D remains ambiguous. This CDR3 is built from 12 residues. Trimming pared 6 bases from V and 1 base from J, leaving 6 bases between. For the CDR3, the DNA is TGTGCCAGCAGCCAAATCCAAGAGACCCAGTACTTC. Amino acid sequence: CASSQIQETQYF.

In regard to this clonotype: A read error may account for a junction end that differs from germline. The chain combines TRBV18 with TRBJ1-2; D gene uncertain. Germline loops: CDR1 KGHSH, CDR2 LQKENI. CDR3 length: 13 amino acids. CDR3 region: CASSPQELSARFF. The DNA for the CDR3 is TGTGCCAGCTCACCACAGGAACTCTCCGCCCGTTTCTTC.

The sample holds a few counts of this clonotype. This chain links TRBV23-1 with TRBJ2-5, with 10 bases matching TRBD1. TRBV23-1 is an open reading frame, and its role is uncertain. V dropped 3 bases and J dropped 0; count of bases not matched to a gene: 13. This CDR3 is built from 19 residues. For the CDR3, the DNA is TGCGCCAGCAGTCATTCGGGACAGGGGCTAGCAGAAAACCAAGAGACCCAGTACTTC. Its translation: CASSHSGQGLAENQETQYF.

This clonotype has just a few counts. This chain links TRBV7-9 with TRBJ1-2, with D possibly matching TRBD1 (5 bases). V lost 8 bases to trimming and J lost 4 bases, with 8 bases between them. This CDR3 comprises 11 residues. The germline CDR1 and CDR2 sequences are SEHNR and FQNEAQ (reference sequence). The CDR3 nucleotides are TGTGCCAGCGGGGACCTCTATGGCTACACCTTC. Translated: CASGDLYGYTF. The full variable domain, its missing parts supplied by reference TRBV7-9 and TRBJ1-2, is DTGVSQNPRHKITKRGQNVTFRCDPISEHNRLYWYRQTLGQGPEFLTYFQNEAQLEKSRLLSDRFSAERPKGSFSTLEIQRTEQGDSAMYLCASGDLYGYTFGSGTRLTVV.